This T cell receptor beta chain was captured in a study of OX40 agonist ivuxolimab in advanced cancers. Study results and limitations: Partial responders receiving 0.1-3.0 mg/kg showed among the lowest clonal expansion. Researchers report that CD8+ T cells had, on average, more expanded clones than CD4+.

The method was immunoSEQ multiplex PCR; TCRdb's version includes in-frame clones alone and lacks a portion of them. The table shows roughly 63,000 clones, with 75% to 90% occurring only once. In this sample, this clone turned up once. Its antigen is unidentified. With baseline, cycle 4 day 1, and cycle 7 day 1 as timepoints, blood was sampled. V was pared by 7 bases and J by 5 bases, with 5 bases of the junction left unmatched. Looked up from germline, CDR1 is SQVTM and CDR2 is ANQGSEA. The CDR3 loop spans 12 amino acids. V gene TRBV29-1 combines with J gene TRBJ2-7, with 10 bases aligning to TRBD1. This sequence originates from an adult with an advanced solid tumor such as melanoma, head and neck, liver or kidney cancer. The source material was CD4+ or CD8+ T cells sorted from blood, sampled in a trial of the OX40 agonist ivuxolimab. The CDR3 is CSGGTGVHEQYF. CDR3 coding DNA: TGCAGCGGCGGGACAGGGGTCCACGAGCAGTACTTC.